A selection of T cell receptor beta chains follows, all from one sample in a study of blood T cell repertoires in COVID-19. The protocol was immunoSEQ multiplex PCR, while the TCRdb copy is restricted to in-frame clones and leaves out a portion. Of some 21,000 clones listed, about nine tenths are singletons. The sequenced sample consisted of peripheral blood. The receptors derive from a human donor in a cohort sampled during active COVID-19. CDR3s leave out the opening cysteine and the closing phenylalanine or tryptophan.

cdr3_length	v_call	j_call	cdr3_aa
14	TRBV6-2/TRBV6-3	TRBJ1-2	ASSYLGPRANYGYT
12	TRBV6-4	TRBJ2-2	ASSDSTNTGELF
11	TRBV3-1/TRBV3-2	TRBJ1-1	ASSSGVNTEAF
13	TRBV19	TRBJ1-4	ASKGWETPNEKLF
11	TRBV5-1	TRBJ1-1	ASSLTGVTEAF
12	TRBV2	TRBJ1-3	ASSVEIPGNTIY
11	TRBV10-3	TRBJ2-3	AIKLPVADTQY
15	TRBV11-2	TRBJ2-7	ASSLDPPGTGGLEQY
12	TRBV6-6	TRBJ1-2	ASSYRVEPPGYT
12	TRBV5-4	TRBJ1-2	ASSLADRGYGYT
12	TRBV6-5	TRBJ2-3	ASSGLAGGHTQY
14	TRBV7-9	TRBJ2-1	ASRIISGTGGNEQF
10	TRBV6-2/TRBV6-3	TRBJ2-1	ASTPKPGEQF
11	TRBV4-2	TRBJ2-5	ASSRRTGETQY
13	TRBV6-5	TRBJ2-1	ASSSKLAGGHEQF
12	TRBV30	TRBJ2-7	AWSGTGLSYEQY
14	TRBV29-1	TRBJ2-1	SVERGWGQGYNEQF
14	TRBV9	TRBJ1-1	ASSVALGDSDTEAF
10	TRBV5-4	TRBJ1-3	ASSGDGNTIY
14	TRBV7-6	TRBJ2-5	ASSSRLAGDQETQY
13	TRBV11-2	TRBJ2-3	ASSPIWTGGDTQY
11	TRBV4-2	TRBJ1-2	ASSQDRDYGYT